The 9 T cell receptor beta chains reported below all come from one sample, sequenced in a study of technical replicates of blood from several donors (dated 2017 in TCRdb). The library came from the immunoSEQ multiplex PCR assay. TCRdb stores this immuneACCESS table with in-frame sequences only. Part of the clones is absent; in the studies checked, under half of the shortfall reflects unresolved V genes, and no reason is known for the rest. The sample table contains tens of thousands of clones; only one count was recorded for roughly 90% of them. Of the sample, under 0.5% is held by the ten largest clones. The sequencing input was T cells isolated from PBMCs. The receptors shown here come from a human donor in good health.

The CDR3 bases are TGTGCCAGCAGCAGCCAGGGTGCCACCGGGGAGCTGTTTTTT. This codes for CASSSQGATGELFF. This sequence joins TRBV11-2 and TRBJ2-2, with D perhaps matching TRBD1 (5 bases). V was clipped by 5 bases and J by 4 bases, with 11 bases between them. The CDR3 has 14 amino acids. The germline V gene encodes CDR1 SGHAT and CDR2 FQNNGV.

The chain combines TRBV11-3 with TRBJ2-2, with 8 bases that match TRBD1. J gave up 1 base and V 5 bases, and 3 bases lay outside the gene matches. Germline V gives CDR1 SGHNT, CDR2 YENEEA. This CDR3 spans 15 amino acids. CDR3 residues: CASSTGTGNTGELFF. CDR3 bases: TGTGCCAGCAGCACCGGGACAGGGAACACCGGGGAGCTGTTTTTT. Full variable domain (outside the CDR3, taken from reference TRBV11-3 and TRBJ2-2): EAGVVQSPRYKIIEKKQPVAFWCNPISGHNTLYWYLQNLGQGPELLIRYENEEAVDDSQLPKDRFSAERLKGVDSTLKIQPAELGDSAVYLCASSTGTGNTGELFFGEGSRLTVL.

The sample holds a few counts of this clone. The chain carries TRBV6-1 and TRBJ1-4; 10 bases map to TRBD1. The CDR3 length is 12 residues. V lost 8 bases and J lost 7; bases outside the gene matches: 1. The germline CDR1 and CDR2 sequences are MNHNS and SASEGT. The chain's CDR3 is CASGTGVEKLFF. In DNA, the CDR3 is TGTGCCAGCGGGACAGGGGTTGAAAAACTGTTTTTT.

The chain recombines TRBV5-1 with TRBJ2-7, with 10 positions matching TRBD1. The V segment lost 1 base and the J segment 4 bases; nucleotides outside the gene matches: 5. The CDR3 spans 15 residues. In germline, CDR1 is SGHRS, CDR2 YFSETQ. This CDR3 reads CASSLMGQGQYEQYF. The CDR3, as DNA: TGCGCCAGCAGCTTGATGGGACAGGGGCAGTACGAGCAGTACTTC. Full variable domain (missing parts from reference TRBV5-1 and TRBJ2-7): KAGVTQTPRYLIKTRGQQVTLSCSPISGHRSVSWYQQTPGQGLQFLFEYFSETQRNKGNFPGRFSGRQFSNSRSEMNVSTLELGDSALYLCASSLMGQGQYEQYFGPGTRLTVT.

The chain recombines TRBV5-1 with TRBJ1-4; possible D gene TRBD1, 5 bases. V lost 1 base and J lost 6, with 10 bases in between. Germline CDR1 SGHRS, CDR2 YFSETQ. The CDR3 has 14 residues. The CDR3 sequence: CASSLSGRDEKLFF. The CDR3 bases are TGCGCCAGCAGCTTGTCGGGCAGGGATGAAAAACTGTTTTTT.

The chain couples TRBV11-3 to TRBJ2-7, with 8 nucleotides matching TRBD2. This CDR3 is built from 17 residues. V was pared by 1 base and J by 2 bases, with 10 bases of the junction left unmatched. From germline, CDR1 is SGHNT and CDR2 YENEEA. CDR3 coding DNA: TGTGCCAGCAGCTTAGGCCCACTAGCGGTATTCACCTACGAGCAGTACTTC. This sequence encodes CASSLGPLAVFTYEQYF.

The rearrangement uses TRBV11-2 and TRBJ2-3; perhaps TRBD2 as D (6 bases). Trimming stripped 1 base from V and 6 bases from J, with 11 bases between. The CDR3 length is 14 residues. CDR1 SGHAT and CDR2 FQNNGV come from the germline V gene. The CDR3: CASSLGGLPDTQYF. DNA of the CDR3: TGTGCCAGCAGCTTAGGGGGACTTCCCGATACGCAGTATTTT. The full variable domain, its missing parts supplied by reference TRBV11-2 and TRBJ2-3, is EAGVAQSPRYKIIEKRQSVAFWCNPISGHATLYWYQQILGQGPKLLIQFQNNGVVDDSQLPKDRFSAERLKGVDSTLKIQPAKLEDSAVYLCASSLGGLPDTQYFGPGTRLTVL.

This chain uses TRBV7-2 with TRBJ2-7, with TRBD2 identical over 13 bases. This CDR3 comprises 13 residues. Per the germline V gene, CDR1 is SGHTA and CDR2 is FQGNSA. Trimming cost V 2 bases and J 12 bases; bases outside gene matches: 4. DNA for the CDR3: TGTGCCAGCAGCTTAAGACTAGCGGGAGGCCTGTACTTC. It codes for CASSLRLAGGLYF.

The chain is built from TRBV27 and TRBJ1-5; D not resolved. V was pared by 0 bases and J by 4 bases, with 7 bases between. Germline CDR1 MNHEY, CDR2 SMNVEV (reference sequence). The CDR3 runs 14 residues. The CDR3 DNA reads TGTGCCAGCAGTTTATCGACTGGAAATCAGCCCCAGCATTTT. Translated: CASSLSTGNQPQHF.